The following is a T cell receptor (beta chain) sequence with its context. The antigen remains unidentified. This specimen belongs to a study of cytomegalovirus exposure and HLA in healthy donors. Study-level points and caveats: Subsequent analysis found a tendency for first-cohort TCR clusters to co-occur within the roughly 130 validation repertoires. The study designated over 150 TCR beta chains cytomegalovirus-associated. Most TCR sequences were seen very rarely across donors, but some public TCRs occurred in many.

Here immunoSEQ multiplex PCR was the method, and the copy in TCRdb shows in-frame clones only, minus some. The sample contains approximately 120,000 clones, 89% of which appear only once. This TCR came from a young woman in good health and CMV-seronegative. Sequences were obtained from PBMCs.

CDR3 coding DNA: TGTGCCATCAGTGAGAGGGTTAGCGGGTCGTCCTACAATGAGCAGTTCTTC. Its protein product is CAISERVSGSSYNEQFF. The gene calls are TRBV10-3 and TRBJ2-1; the match to TRBD2 covers 7 bases. V gave up 2 bases and J gave up 1 base; unmatched junction bases: 8. CDR1 is ENHRY, CDR2 SYGVKD, per germline. CDR3 size: 17 residues.